Included here is one T cell receptor (beta chain) sequence, with context. These data belong to a study of shared clonotypes between healthy human individuals. The protocol was immunoSEQ multiplex PCR, while the TCRdb copy is restricted to in-frame clones and leaves out a portion. Counted here are 560,000 or so clones, about 96% occurring once; the ten biggest clones make up around 0.1%. CDR1 is MGHDK and CDR2 is SYGVNS in the germline V gene. Trimming cost V 4 bases and J 11 bases, with 20 bases left between them. CDR3 size: 14 residues. Cells designated naive CD8 were CD45RO-negative and were positively selected for CCR7, with terminally differentiated effector memory CD45RA+ cells excluded. All the donors were Caucasian adults who lived in Nashville, Tennessee.

The V call is TRBV25-1, the J call TRBJ1-1; D might be TRBD1 (5 bases). The sequencing input was naive CD8+ T cells sorted from blood. The TCR sequence derives from a woman between 25 and 40 years old in good health. CDR3 DNA sequence: TGTGCCAGCAGTGGGGGGGGAGGCTCCGAAGGGGCTTTCTTT. Residues: CASSGGGGSEGAFF.